This T cell receptor (beta chain) was obtained from a study of blood T cell repertoires in COVID-19. V lost 7 bases and J lost 3, with 18 bases in between. The length of the CDR3 is 15 residues. The V gene's germline CDR1 is MDHEN and CDR2 SYDVKM. As originally analysed: Estimation of nucleated cell counts relied on the amplification of reference gene primers. Profiled with immunoSEQ multiplex PCR; TCRdb holds only in-frame clones, not every one. V, J and clone size are those of that table, while D and trimming were read from the DNA. This repertoire shows 70,000 to 100,000 clones, 70% to 85% found once; its top ten account for 20% to 25%. This clone appeared a single time.

The sample was peripheral blood. This chain joins TRBV28 and TRBJ1-2, with D possibly being TRBD1 (6 bases). This sequence originates from a woman in her fifties or sixties in a cohort sampled during active or convalescent COVID-19. The CDR3 region is CASTIGGAAYYGYTF. The CDR3 region has the DNA TGTGCCAGCACAATCGGGGGGGCCGCCTACTATGGCTACACCTTC.